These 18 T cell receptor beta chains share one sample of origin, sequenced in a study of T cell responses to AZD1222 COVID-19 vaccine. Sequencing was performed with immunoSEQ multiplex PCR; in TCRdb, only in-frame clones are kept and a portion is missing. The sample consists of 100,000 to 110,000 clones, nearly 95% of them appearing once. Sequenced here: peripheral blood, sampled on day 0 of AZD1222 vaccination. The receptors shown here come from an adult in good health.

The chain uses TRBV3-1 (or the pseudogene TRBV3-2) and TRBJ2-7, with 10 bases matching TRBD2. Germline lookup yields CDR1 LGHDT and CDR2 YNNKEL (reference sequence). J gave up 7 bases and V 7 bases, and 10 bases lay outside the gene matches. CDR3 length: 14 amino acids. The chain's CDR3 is CASNSLAGAREQYF. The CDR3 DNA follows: TGTGCCAGCAACTCCCTAGCGGGAGCTCGGGAGCAGTACTTC.

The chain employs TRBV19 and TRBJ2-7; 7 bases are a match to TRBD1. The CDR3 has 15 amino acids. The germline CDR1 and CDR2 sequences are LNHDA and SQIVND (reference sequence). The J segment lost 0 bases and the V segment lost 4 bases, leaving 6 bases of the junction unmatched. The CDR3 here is CASSRATGNSYEQYF. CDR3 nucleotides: TGTGCCAGTAGTAGGGCGACAGGGAACTCCTACGAGCAGTACTTC.

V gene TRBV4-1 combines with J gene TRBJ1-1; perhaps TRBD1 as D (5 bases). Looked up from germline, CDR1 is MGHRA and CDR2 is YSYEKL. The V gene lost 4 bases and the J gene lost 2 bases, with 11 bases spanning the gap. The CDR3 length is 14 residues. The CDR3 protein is CASSLPGDNTEAFF. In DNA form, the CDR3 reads TGCGCCAGCAGCCTCCCGGGGGACAACACTGAAGCTTTCTTT.

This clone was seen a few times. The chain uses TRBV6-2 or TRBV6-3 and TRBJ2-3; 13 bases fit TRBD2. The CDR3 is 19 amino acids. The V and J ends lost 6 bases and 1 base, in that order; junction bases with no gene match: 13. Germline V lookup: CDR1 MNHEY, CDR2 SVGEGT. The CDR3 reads CASSPTSGRAVSGTDTQYF. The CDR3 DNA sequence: TGTGCCAGCAGCCCTACTAGCGGGAGGGCGGTATCGGGCACAGATACGCAGTATTTT.

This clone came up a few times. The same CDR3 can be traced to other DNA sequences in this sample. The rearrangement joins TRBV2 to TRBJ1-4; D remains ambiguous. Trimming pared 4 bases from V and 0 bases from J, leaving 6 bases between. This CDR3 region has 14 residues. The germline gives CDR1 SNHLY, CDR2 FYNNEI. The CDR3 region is CASSGPATNEKLFF. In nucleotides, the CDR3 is TGTGCCAGCAGTGGACCAGCAACTAATGAAAAACTGTTTTTT.

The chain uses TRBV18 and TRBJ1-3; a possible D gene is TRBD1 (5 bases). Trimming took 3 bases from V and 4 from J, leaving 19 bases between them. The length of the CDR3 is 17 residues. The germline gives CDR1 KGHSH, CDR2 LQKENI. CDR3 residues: CASSPLTTGTEGNTIYF. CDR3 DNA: TGTGCCAGCTCACCTTTAACCACCGGGACTGAGGGAAACACCATATATTTT.

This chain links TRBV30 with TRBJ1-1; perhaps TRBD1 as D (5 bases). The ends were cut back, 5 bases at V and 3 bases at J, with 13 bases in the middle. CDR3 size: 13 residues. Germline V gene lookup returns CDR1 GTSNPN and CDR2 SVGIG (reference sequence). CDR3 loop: CAWAHSGDTEAFF. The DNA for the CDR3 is TGTGCCTGGGCACACTCGGGGGACACTGAAGCTTTCTTT. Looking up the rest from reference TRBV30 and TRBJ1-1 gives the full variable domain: SQTIHQWPATLVQPVGSPLSLECTVEGTSNPNLYWYRQAAGRGLQLLFYSVGIGQISSEVPQNLSASRPQDRQFILSSKKLLLSDSGFYLCAWAHSGDTEAFFGQGTRLTVV.

The CDR3 reads CASSIGQGNSPLHF. In DNA, the CDR3 is TGTGCCAGCAGTATCGGACAGGGAAATTCACCCCTCCACTTT. The J gene is TRBJ1-6, the V gene TRBV28, with 8 nucleotides matching TRBD1. The germline V gene encodes CDR1 MDHEN and CDR2 SYDVKM. V shed 5 bases and J 7 bases; nucleotides not matched to a gene: 4. CDR3 length equals 14 residues.

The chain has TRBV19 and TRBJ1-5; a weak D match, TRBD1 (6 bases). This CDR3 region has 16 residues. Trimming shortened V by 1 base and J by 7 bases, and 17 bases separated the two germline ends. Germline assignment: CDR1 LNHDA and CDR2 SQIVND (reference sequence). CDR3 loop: CASSIAGNRVNQPQHF. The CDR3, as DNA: TGTGCCAGTAGTATAGCGGGAAACAGGGTGAACCAGCCCCAGCATTTT. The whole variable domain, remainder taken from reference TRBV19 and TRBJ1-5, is DGGITQSPKYLFRKEGQNVTLSCEQNLNHDAMYWYRQDPGQGLRLIYYSQIVNDFQKGDIAEGYSVSREKKESFPLTVTSAQKNPTAFYLCASSIAGNRVNQPQHFGDGTRLSIL.

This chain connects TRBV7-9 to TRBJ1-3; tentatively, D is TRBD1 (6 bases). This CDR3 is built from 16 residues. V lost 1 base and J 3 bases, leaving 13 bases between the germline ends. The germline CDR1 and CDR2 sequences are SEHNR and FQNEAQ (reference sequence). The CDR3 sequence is CASSLVGQSFGNTIYF. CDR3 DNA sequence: TGTGCCAGCAGCTTAGTAGGACAGTCGTTTGGAAACACCATATATTTT. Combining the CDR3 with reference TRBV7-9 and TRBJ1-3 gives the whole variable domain DTGVSQNPRHKITKRGQNVTFRCDPISEHNRLYWYRQTLGQGPEFLTYFQNEAQLEKSRLLSDRFSAERPKGSFSTLEIQRTEQGDSAMYLCASSLVGQSFGNTIYFGEGSWLTVV.

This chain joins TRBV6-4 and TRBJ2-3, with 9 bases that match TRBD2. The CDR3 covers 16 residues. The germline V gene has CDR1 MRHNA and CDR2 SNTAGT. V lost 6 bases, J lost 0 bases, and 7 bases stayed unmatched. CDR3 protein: CASSDLAGTSTDTQYF. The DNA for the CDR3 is TGTGCCAGCAGCGACCTAGCGGGAACTAGCACAGATACGCAGTATTTT.

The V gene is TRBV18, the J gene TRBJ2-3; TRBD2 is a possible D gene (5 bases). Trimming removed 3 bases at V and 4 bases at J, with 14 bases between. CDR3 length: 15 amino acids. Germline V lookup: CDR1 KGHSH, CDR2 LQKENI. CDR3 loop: CASSPRTGSSDTQYF. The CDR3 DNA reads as TGTGCCAGCTCACCCCGAACGGGGAGTTCAGATACGCAGTATTTT.

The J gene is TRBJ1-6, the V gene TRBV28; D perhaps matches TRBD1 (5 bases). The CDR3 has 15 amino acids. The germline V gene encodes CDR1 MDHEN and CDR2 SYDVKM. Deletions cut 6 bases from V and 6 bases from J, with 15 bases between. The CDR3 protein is CASRGDSFGNSPLHF. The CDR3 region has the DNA TGTGCCAGCAGGGGGGACTCTTTCGGTAATTCACCCCTCCACTTT.

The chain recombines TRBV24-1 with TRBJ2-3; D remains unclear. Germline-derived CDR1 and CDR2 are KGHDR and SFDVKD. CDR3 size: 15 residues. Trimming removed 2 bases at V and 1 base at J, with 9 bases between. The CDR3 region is CATSDSRVGTDTQYF. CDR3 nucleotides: TGTGCCACCAGTGATTCTCGGGTGGGCACAGATACGCAGTATTTT.

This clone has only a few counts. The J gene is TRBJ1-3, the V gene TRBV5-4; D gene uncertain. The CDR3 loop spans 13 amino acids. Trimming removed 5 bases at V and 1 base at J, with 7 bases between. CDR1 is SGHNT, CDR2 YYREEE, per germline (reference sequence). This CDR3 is CASRSLSGNTIYF. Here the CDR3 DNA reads TGTGCCAGCAGGAGTCTATCTGGAAACACCATATATTTT.

The CDR3: CASRQQGNYGYTF. CDR3 nucleotide sequence: TGTGCCAGCAGACAACAGGGAAACTATGGCTACACCTTC. The V gene is TRBV2, the J gene TRBJ1-2; the D gene is possibly TRBD1 (6 bases). CDR1 is SNHLY and CDR2 is FYNNEI in the germline V gene. The CDR3 extends over 13 amino acids. V was cut by 6 bases and J by 2 bases, with 10 bases left in between.

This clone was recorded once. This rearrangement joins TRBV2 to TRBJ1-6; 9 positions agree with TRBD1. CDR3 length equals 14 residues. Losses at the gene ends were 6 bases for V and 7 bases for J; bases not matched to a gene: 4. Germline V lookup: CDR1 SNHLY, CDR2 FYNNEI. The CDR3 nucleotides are TGTGCCAGCAGAATACAGGGGGCGAATTCACCCCTCCACTTT. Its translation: CASRIQGANSPLHF.

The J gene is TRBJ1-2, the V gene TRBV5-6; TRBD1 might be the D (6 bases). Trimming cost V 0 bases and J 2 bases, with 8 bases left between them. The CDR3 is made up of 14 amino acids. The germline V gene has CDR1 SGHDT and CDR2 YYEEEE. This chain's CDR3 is CASSLGGLNYGYTF. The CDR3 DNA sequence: TGTGCCAGCAGCTTGGGGGGGCTAAACTATGGCTACACCTTC.